This T cell receptor (beta chain) was profiled in a study of T cell repertoires in cytomegalovirus infection. With regard to this clonotype: The antigen is not known.

The CDR3 loop spans 17 amino acids. CDR1 and CDR2 (germline): SGHRS, YFSETQ. Trimming cost V 0 bases and J 4 bases; bases outside gene matches: 8. Each CDR3 protein is one row after TCRdb ran MiXCR on the reads. The repertoire has some 940,000 distinct CDR3 sequences, around 29% of them found once; the top ten carry more than 12%. The source is a human donor in good health (CMV status not recorded). Some clones in this sample may be carry-over from other donors' samples. The chain links TRBV5-1 to TRBJ1-2, with 11 bases identical to TRBD1. Sequenced material: cultured CD8+ T cells from PBMCs, taken from culture after CMV antigen stimulation. CDR3 bases: TGCGCCAGCAGCTTGGCCCCGGGACAGGGGGTTGGCTATGGCTACACCTTC. Residues: CASSLAPGQGVGYGYTF.